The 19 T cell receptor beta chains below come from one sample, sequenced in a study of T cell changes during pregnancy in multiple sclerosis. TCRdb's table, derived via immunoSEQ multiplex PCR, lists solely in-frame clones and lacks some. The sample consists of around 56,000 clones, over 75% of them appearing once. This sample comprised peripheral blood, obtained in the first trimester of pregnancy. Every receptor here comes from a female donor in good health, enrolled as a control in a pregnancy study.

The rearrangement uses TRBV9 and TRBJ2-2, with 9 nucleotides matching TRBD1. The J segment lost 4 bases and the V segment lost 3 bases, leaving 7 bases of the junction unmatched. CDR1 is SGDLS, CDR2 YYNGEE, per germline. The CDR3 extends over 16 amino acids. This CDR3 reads CASSATGGKSTGELFF. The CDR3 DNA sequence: TGTGCCAGCAGCGCAACAGGGGGCAAGAGCACCGGGGAGCTGTTTTTT.

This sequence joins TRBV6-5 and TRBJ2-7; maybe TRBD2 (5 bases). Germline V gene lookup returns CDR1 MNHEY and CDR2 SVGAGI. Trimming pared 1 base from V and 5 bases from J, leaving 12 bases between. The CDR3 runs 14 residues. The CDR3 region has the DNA TGTGCCAGCAGTTACTTTAGAGGGCTCAACGAGCAGTACTTC. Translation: CASSYFRGLNEQYF.

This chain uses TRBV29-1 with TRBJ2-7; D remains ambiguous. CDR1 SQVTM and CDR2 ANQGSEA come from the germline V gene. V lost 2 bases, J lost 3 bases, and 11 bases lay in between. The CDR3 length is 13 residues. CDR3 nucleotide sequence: TGCAGCGTTGAAACCGACTTGAGCTACGAGCAGTACTTC. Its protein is CSVETDLSYEQYF.

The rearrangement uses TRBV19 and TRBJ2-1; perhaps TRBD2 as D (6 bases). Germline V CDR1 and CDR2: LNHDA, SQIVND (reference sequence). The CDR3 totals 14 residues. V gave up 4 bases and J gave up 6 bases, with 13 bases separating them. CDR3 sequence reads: CASSRNGRGNEQFF. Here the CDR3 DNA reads TGTGCCAGTAGTAGAAACGGGCGGGGCAATGAGCAGTTCTTC.

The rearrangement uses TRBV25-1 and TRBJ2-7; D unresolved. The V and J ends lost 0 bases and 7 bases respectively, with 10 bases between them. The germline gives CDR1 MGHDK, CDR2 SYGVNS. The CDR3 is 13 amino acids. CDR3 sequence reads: CASSEYASYEQYF. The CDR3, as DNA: TGTGCCAGCAGTGAATACGCTAGTTATGAGCAGTACTTC.

CDR3: CASSPGEAGQPQHF. The CDR3 DNA reads as TGCGCCAGCAGCCCCGGGGAGGCGGGACAGCCCCAGCATTTT. V usage is TRBV5-1 and J usage is TRBJ1-5, with D unclear. The germline V and J ends were trimmed by 4 bases and 7 bases, with 15 bases remaining between them. Per germline, CDR1 SGHRS and CDR2 YFSETQ. The CDR3 is made up of 14 amino acids.

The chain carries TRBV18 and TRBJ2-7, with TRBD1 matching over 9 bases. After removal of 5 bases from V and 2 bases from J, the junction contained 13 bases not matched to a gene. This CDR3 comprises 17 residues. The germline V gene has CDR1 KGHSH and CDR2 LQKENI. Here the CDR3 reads CASSSPAQTGGAYEQYF. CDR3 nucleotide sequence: TGTGCCAGCTCATCTCCCGCGCAGACAGGGGGTGCCTACGAGCAGTACTTC.

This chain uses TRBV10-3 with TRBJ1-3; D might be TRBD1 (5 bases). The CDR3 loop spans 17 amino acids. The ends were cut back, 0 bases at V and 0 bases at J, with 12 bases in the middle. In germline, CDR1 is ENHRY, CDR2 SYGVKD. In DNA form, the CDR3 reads TGTGCCATCAGTGAGTCGGGACTGGGTCTCTCTGGAAACACCATATATTTT. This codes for CAISESGLGLSGNTIYF.

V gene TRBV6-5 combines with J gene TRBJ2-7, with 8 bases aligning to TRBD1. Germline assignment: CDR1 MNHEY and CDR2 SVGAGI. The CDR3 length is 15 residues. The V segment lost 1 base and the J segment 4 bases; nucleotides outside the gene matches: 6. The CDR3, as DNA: TGTGCCAGCAGTTACTTGCAGGGGGCTACTTACGAGCAGTACTTC. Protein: CASSYLQGATYEQYF.

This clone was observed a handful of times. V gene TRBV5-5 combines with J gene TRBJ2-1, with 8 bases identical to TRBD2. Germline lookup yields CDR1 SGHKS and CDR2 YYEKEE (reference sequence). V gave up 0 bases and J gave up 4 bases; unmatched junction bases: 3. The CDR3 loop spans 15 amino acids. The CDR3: CASSLARGVYNEQFF. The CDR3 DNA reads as TGTGCCAGCAGCTTGGCGCGGGGGGTATACAATGAGCAGTTCTTC.

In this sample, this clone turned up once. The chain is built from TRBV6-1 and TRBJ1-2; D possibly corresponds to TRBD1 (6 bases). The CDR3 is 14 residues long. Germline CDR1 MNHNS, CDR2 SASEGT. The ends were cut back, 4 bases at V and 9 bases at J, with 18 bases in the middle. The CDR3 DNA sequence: TGTGCCAGCAGTGGAGTCCGACAGGACGCTCGCTACACCTTC. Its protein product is CASSGVRQDARYTF.

CDR3 in DNA: TGTGCCAGCAGGCTAGGACAGGGCCCAGGGGAGACCCAGTACTTC. Translating gives CASRLGQGPGETQYF. V gene TRBV6-5 combines with J gene TRBJ2-5; 8 bases are shared with TRBD1. With 6 bases clipped from V and 5 bases from J, the junction kept 11 bases outside the gene matches. This CDR3 contains 15 residues. CDR1 is MNHEY and CDR2 is SVGAGI in the germline V gene.

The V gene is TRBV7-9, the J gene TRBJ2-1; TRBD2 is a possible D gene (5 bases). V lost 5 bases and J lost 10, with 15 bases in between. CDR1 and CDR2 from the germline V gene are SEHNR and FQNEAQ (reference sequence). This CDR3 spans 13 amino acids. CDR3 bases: TGTGCCAGCAGCCCCCGGGAAAGTCCGGAGCAGTTCTTC. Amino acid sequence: CASSPRESPEQFF.

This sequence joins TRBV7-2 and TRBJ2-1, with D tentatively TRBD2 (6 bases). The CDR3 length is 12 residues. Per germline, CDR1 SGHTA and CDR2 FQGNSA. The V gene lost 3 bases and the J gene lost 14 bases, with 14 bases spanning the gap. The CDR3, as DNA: TGTGCCAGCAGCTTGCGGTTGCCTAGCGAGTTCTTC. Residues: CASSLRLPSEFF.

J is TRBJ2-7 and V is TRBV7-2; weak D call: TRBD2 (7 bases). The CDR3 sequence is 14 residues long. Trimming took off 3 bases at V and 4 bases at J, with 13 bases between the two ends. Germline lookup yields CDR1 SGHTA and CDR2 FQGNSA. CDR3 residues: CASSFGGPTYEQYF. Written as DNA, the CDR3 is TGTGCCAGCAGCTTCGGGGGGCCTACATACGAGCAGTACTTC.

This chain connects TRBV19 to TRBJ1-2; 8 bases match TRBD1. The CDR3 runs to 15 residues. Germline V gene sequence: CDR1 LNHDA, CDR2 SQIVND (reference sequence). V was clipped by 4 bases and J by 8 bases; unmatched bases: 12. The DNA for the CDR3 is TGTGCCAGTAGTACCTTACCCCTCGGACAGGGAGGCTACACCTTC. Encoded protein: CASSTLPLGQGGYTF.

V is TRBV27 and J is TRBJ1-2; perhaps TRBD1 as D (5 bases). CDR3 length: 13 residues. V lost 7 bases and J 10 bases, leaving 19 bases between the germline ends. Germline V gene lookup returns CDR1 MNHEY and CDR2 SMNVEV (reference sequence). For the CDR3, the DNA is TGTGCCAGCACCACGGCCAGGGAACAGAACTACACCTTC. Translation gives CASTTAREQNYTF.

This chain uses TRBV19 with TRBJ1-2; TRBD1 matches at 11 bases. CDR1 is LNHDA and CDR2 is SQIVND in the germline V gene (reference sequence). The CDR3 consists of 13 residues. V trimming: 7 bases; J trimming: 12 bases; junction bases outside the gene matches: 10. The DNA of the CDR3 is TGTGCCAGTACGCCCGGGACAGGGGGTTCGGACACCTTC. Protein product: CASTPGTGGSDTF.

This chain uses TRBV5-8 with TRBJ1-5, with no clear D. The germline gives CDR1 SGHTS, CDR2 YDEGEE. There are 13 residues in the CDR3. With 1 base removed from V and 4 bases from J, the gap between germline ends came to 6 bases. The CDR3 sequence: CASSLILNQPQHF. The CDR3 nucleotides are TGTGCCAGCAGCTTGATCCTAAATCAGCCCCAGCATTTT.